The subject of this entry is one TCR beta chain. What it binds is unknown. Next came a second PCR, run for about 6 to 12 cycles, which used a sample-barcoded 5' primer along with a J-beta primer mix. A single record per CDR3 protein comes from TCRdb applying MiXCR to the 5' RACE reads. The repertoire holds 1.5 million to 2 million distinct CDR3 sequences, with approximately 32% as singletons. Samples each yielded at least 6 micrograms of total RNA. Trimming took off 6 bases at V and 1 base at J, with 15 bases between the two ends. There are 15 residues in the CDR3. In germline, CDR1 is MNHNS, CDR2 SASEGT. This sample was included in a study of blood T cells in healthy people across ages. The study's findings and limits: Both naive CD4+ cell counts and diversity were greater in long-lived donors than in aged donors.

The TCR originated in a woman in her thirties in good health. Sequencing was performed on blood. The rearrangement uses TRBV6-1 and TRBJ1-1, with D perhaps TRBD1 (5 bases). CDR3 nucleotides: TGTGCCAGCAGATTTCTTAGACAGCCGAACACTGAAGCTTTCTTT. This sequence encodes CASRFLRQPNTEAFF.